This TCR beta chain derives from a study of blood T cell repertoires in COVID-19. Study-level information: Some COVID-19 samples were acute and others convalescent; all came from the United States, Italy and Spain. The cDNA or gDNA used as material had been derived from T cells, B-cell-depleted T cells, or PBMCs.

The CDR3 runs to 16 residues. Germline values: CDR1 KGHSH, CDR2 LQKENI. V was clipped by 3 bases and J by 7 bases; unmatched bases: 10. Original handling: For nucleated cells, counts were estimated from reference gene primer amplification. TCRdb keeps only in-frame clones here, not all; method: immunoSEQ multiplex PCR. The DNA was the basis for D and trimming; V, J and clone size are from that table. The top ten hold about 7.1% of the sample, which has more than 85,000 clones, approximately 70% seen once. V gene TRBV18 combines with J gene TRBJ2-7, with 12 nucleotides matching TRBD2. The clonotype originates from a woman aged 60-70 years with acute or convalescent COVID-19. Sequenced: peripheral blood. This chain's CDR3 is CASSPWASGGAGEQYF. Written as DNA, the CDR3 is TGTGCCAGCTCACCTTGGGCTAGCGGGGGGGCTGGAGAGCAGTACTTC.